This T cell receptor (beta chain) stems from a study of cytomegalovirus exposure and HLA in healthy donors. PCR amplification relied on 60 Vbeta primers (plus 13 Jbeta primers). Method: immunoSEQ multiplex PCR; TCRdb's copy keeps in-frame clones and lacks some. The data contain some 110,000 clones, around 77% of them singletons. The clonotype originates from a woman between 40 and 55 years old in good health and CMV-seropositive. Sequences were obtained from PBMCs.

CDR3 coding DNA: TGCGCCAGCAGCGAGGGGGCGGTAGCCAAAAACATTCAGTACTTC. Its protein product is CASSEGAVAKNIQYF. The genes are TRBV5-1 and TRBJ2-4, with 7 nucleotides matching TRBD1. Germline V gives CDR1 SGHRS, CDR2 YFSETQ. The CDR3 length is 15 residues. Germline trimming cut 4 bases from V and 0 bases from J; bases unmatched to any gene: 4.